A single T cell receptor beta chain is shown here with its context. Its antigen is unknown. No per-base quality is available; no much larger clone lies one base away. This record belongs to a study of T cell responses to AZD1222 COVID-19 vaccine (dated by TCRdb to 2020 to 2022). At the level of the whole study: Because spike-specific TCR depth and breadth did not differ between the two schedules, AZD1222 recipients who got a second dose at roughly 4 weeks were pooled with those who got a second dose at roughly 12 weeks. Trial participants were enrolled into age subgroups of 18-55, 56-69 and 70-plus years, which contained approximately 150, 30 and 60 TCR-sequenced participants, respectively. TCR sequencing covered over 230 trial participants: roughly 200 given two doses of AZD1222 and 26 given two doses of MenACWY control vaccine. Beyond this particular receptor, the publication reports: Vaccine-associated CD4 TCRs spanned the whole spike protein, with dominant responses in regions 160-218 and 743-854. The 56-69-year group was small, and its depth increase did not reach significance, likely because of low power. Most participants were white British and females outnumbered males, and the authors suggested that clonal diversity may have been underestimated. Because no day 14 peak-response samples were available, the repertoires could be characterized only after the peak T cell response. After two AZD1222 doses, spike-specific TCR breadth and depth were significantly higher than at day 0 and than in MenACWY recipients. Reportedly, close to half of the unique spike-specific TCRs recognized epitopes lying outside the regions that are mutated in the B.1.351 and B.1.1.7 variants. Conclusions about previously exposed vaccinees were limited because only six or seven AZD1222 recipients were SARS-CoV-2 seropositive at baseline.

The CDR3 regions of human TCRbeta chains were analyzed by immunosequencing. The original methods were these. Repertoire TCRs were matched against a reference library of SARS-CoV-2-specific TCRs generated with the MIRA antigen-specificity platform. Breadth meant the fraction of unique TCRs that were SARS-CoV-2-associated, whereas depth meant the fraction of total T cells that were SARS-CoV-2-associated. Using the MIRA data, every spike-specific TCR was mapped to the spike region that the TCR reacted to and assigned to either a CD4 or a CD8 class. Log10-transformed breadth and depth values were compared by one-way ANOVA with Sidak's multiple comparisons tests. This is the immuneACCESS table as TCRdb keeps it, with only in-frame sequences that have V and J called. A part of the clones is gone; compared with another copy, unresolved V genes explain less than half, and the rest is unexplained. That table is the source of V, J and clone size, and D and trimming were worked out from the DNA. The sample table shows under 95,000 clones, and 88% are seen once. About 15% of the sample lies in the top ten.

Taken with the paper, the label for time point translates to: baseline before first vaccination. Vaccinee samples were obtained from the UK trials COV001 and COV002, which included a single-blind randomized controlled phase 2/3 trial of AZD1222 (ChAdOx1 nCoV-19) in healthy adults. For TCRbeta chain sequencing, PBMC samples were collected from trial participants at day 0 and at day 28 after the second dose. Taken from the germline V gene, the CDR1 and CDR2 loops are MNHEY and SVGAGI. The CDR3, cysteine through phenylalanine, is 15 amino acids long. Only the CDR3 portion is preserved as DNA: 45 bases, with reading frame beginning at the first base. For this chain, trimming is 6 bases at the V end and 3 bases at the J end, and the number of junction bases without a gene match is 6.

Here the sequenced sample was peripheral blood, taken on day 0 of AZD1222 vaccination. This sequence was found in an adult in good health. The rearrangement joined TRBV6-5 to TRBJ2-3; 10 bases in the junction line up with TRBD2. The CDR3 reads CASRMTSGPTDTQYF. The DNA is as follows: TGTGCCAGCAGGATGACTAGCGGGCCAACAGATACGCAGTATTTT.